This entry lists 15 T cell receptor beta chains sequenced from one sample in a study of vaccination effects on CD4 cells after COVID-19. Viral peptide pool expansion of antigen-specific CD4+ T cells preceded sequencing in the ViraFEST assay. Cultured cells yielded isolated CD4+ T cells after around 9 days. Either the mRNA-1273 or the BNT162b2 vaccine was given to participants as two doses. Their antigens remain unidentified. The assay was immunoSEQ multiplex PCR, and TCRdb's table has in-frame clones only and misses some. This table has about 80,000 clones, around four fifths appearing once. Specimen: CD4+ T cells from PBMCs cultured with HCoV-OC43 spike peptides, collected after COVID-19 vaccination. Subset specified: HCoV-OC43 spike overlapping peptide pool stimulation. The receptors here all came from a human donor who received a COVID-19 vaccine.

This clone was picked up a small number of times. The rearrangement links TRBV4-3 to TRBJ1-1, with D tentatively TRBD1 (6 bases). The germline CDR1 and CDR2 sequences are LGHNA and YSLEER. There are 17 residues in the CDR3. Between the trimmed V and J ends, which lost 1 base and 0 bases, there was a span of 15 bases. The CDR3 DNA sequence: TGCGCCAGCAGCCAAGGCGTGCGACAGGCCATGAACACTGAAGCTTTCTTT. This codes for CASSQGVRQAMNTEAFF.

V and J are TRBV6-1 and TRBJ1-4; no reliable D call. The V and J ends lost 1 base and 0 bases respectively, with 9 bases between them. Germline CDR1 MNHNS, CDR2 SASEGT. The CDR3 length is 16 residues. Here the CDR3 DNA reads TGTGCCAGCAGTGAAGGGTTTGGTGCAACTAATGAAAAACTGTTTTTT. This sequence encodes CASSEGFGATNEKLFF.

This clone was seen a few times. The chain combines TRBV7-2 with TRBJ1-6; 10 nucleotides agree with TRBD1. Germline V gives CDR1 SGHTA, CDR2 FQGNSA. The CDR3 length is 16 residues. V trimming: 6 bases; J trimming: 10 bases; junction bases outside the gene matches: 12. The CDR3: CASRPRDRGTGSPLHF. The DNA for the CDR3 is TGTGCCAGCAGACCCCGGGACAGGGGAACGGGGTCACCCCTCCACTTT.

In its sample, this clone was seen once. The chain links TRBV18 to TRBJ1-2; D uncertain. CDR3 length: 14 residues. The germline gives CDR1 KGHSH, CDR2 LQKENI. V gave up 6 bases and J gave up 2 bases, with 13 bases separating them. The CDR3 DNA is TGTGCCAGCTCCCCCGGGCCTCAGAACTATGGCTACACCTTC. This translates into CASSPGPQNYGYTF.

V gene TRBV5-8 combines with J gene TRBJ1-2; weak D call: TRBD1 (5 bases). The germline CDR1 and CDR2 sequences are SGHTS and YDEGEE. V was cut by 0 bases and J by 4 bases, with 13 bases left in between. The length of the CDR3 is 15 residues. CDR3 nucleotides: TGTGCCAGCAGCTTGGCAGGGAATGGGATCTATGGCTACACCTTC. This codes for CASSLAGNGIYGYTF.

The chain carries TRBV6-5 and TRBJ1-6; 9 nucleotides line up with TRBD1. Trimming removed 6 bases from V and 6 bases from J; junction bases left unmatched: 6. Germline V lookup: CDR1 MNHEY, CDR2 SVGAGI. This CDR3 comprises 15 residues. The CDR3 region is CASSLDRGANSPLHF. DNA of the CDR3: TGTGCCAGCAGCCTGGACAGGGGCGCTAATTCACCCCTCCACTTT.

This chain links TRBV5-1 with TRBJ2-1, with TRBD2 as a possible D gene (5 bases). V was pared by 0 bases and J by 0 bases, with 10 bases between. The CDR3 extends over 16 amino acids. Germline V gives CDR1 SGHRS, CDR2 YFSETQ. Here the CDR3 reads CASSLEIASSYNEQFF. The DNA for the CDR3 is TGCGCCAGCAGCTTGGAAATAGCGAGCTCCTACAATGAGCAGTTCTTC.

V and J are TRBV23-1 and TRBJ2-1; D remains ambiguous. TRBV23-1 is filed as an ORF, its function uncertain. The CDR3 spans 11 residues. V lost 6 bases and J lost 4, with 4 bases in between. CDR3 DNA sequence: TGCGCCAGCAGAAATTACAATGAGCAGTTCTTC. It encodes CASRNYNEQFF.

V gene TRBV7-8 combines with J gene TRBJ2-7; D is unclear. Germline loops: CDR1 SGHVS, CDR2 FQNEAQ. V was pared by 6 bases and J by 4 bases, with 7 bases between. The CDR3 is 11 amino acids. As DNA, the CDR3 is TGTGCCAGCAGTTCCATATACGAGCAGTACGTC. Translation gives CASSSIYEQYV.

V gene TRBV4-3 combines with J gene TRBJ2-1; no reliable D call. Germline V gene data show CDR1 as LGHNA and CDR2 as YSLEER. V was trimmed by 3 bases and J by 5 bases, leaving 5 bases between them. This CDR3 contains 12 residues. The CDR3 bases are TGCGCCAGCAGCCACCGTAACAATGAGCAGTTCTTC. This codes for CASSHRNNEQFF.

In the case of this clone: This CDR3 is also generated by other DNA sequences in the sample. The chain uses TRBV9 and TRBJ1-3; D not certain. CDR1 is SGDLS and CDR2 is YYNGEE in the germline V gene. The germline V and J ends were trimmed by 0 bases and 0 bases, with 7 bases remaining between them. The CDR3 contains 15 residues. The CDR3: CASSVAHSSGNTIYF. As DNA, the CDR3 is TGTGCCAGCAGCGTAGCTCACAGCTCTGGAAACACCATATATTTT.

The rearrangement links TRBV4-1 to TRBJ2-1, with TRBD2 matching 7 bases. V lost 1 base and J lost 4; bases outside the gene matches: 13. Germline CDR1 is MGHRA and CDR2 is YSYEKL. The CDR3 has 18 amino acids. The CDR3: CASSQVIRLSGEYNEQFF. The CDR3 bases are TGCGCCAGCAGCCAAGTAATACGCTTGAGCGGGGAATACAATGAGCAGTTCTTC.

This chain connects TRBV2 to TRBJ2-5; 9 bases match TRBD1. With 7 bases clipped from V and 0 bases from J, the junction kept 6 bases outside the gene matches. CDR3 length: 15 amino acids. Looked up from germline, CDR1 is SNHLY and CDR2 is FYNNEI. The CDR3 DNA follows: TGTGCCAGCAAAAGGACAGGGGCCGACCAAGAGACCCAGTACTTC. The encoded protein is CASKRTGADQETQYF.

The gene calls are TRBV10-3 and TRBJ2-7; D is undetermined. This CDR3 comprises 13 residues. Trimming left V 3 bases short and J 3 bases short, with 9 bases between. The germline CDR1 and CDR2 sequences are ENHRY and SYGVKD. The DNA of the CDR3 is TGTGCCATCAGTGATTCTCGCTACTACGAGCAGTACGTC. Its translation: CAISDSRYYEQYV.

This clone was detected once. The rearrangement links TRBV7-3 to TRBJ1-3, with unresolved D. With 1 base removed from V and 0 bases from J, the gap between germline ends came to 13 bases. From germline, CDR1 is SGHTA and CDR2 FQGTGA. This CDR3 spans 17 amino acids. CDR3: CASSLNSPANSGNTIYF. Written as DNA, the CDR3 is TGTGCCAGCAGCTTAAACTCCCCAGCCAACTCTGGAAACACCATATATTTT.